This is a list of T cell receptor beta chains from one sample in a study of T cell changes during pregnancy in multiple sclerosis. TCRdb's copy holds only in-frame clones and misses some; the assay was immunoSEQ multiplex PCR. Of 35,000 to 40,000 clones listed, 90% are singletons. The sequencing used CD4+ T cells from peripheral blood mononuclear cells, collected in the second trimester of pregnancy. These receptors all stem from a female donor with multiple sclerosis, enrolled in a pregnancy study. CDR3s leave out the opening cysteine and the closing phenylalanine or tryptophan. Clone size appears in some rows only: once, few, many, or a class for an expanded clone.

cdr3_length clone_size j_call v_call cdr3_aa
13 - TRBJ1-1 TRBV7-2 ASSPSRGSRTEAF
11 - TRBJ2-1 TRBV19 ASRDRQVGEQF
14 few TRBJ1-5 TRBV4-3 ASSQDYTEKDQPQH
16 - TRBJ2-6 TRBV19 ASSISGTAISGANVLT
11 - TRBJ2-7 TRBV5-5 ASSLGSTYEQY
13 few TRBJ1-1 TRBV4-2 ASSQDGSGGTEAF
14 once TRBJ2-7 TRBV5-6 ASSLRQFRGVREQY
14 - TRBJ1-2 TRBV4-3 ASSRYWGDRDYGYT
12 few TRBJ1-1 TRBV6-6 ASSLQGENTEAF
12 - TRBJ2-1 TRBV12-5 ASGLAQGRNEQF
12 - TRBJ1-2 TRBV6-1 ASSERQGARGYT
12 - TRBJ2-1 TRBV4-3 ASSQDSRGHEQF
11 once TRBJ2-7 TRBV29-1 SVAAGPPLEQY
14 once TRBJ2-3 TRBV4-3 ASSRTGTTLADTQY
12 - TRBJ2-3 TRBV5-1 ASSFGGSSDTQY
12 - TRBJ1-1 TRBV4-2 ASSQVTITTEAF
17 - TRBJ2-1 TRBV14 ASSHPAGTGVLSYNEQF
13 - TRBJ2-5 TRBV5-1 ASSLGLRQRETQY
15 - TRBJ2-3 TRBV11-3 ASSSGLAGGSTDTQY
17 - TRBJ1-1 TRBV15 ATSRGGAIWTGMNTEAF
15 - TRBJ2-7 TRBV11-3 ASSYQIPGTASYEQY
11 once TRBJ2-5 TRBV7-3 ASSLAVGETQY
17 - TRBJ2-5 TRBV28 ASSFLFIGTSGEGGTQY
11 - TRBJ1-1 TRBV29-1 SVARTGDTEAF
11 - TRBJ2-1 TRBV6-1 ASVKSGYNEQF
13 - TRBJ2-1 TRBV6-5 ASRRGTSRFSEQF
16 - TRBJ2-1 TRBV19 ASSIARRGGRIYNEQF
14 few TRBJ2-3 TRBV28 ASSLLPQGSTDTQY
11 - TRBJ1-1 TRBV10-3 AIRQGLNTEAF
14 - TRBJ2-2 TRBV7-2 ASSSSGRSFTGELF
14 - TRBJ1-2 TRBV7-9 ASSNIPPGTHYGYT